Below, 5 T cell receptor beta chains from the same sample are listed, as sequenced in a study of HIV-infected patients and healthy controls. cDNA was made from around 0.5 ug RNA using alpha and beta constant primers. Each of the alpha and beta chains got its own library through chain-specific third strand synthesis with indices. A single record per CDR3 protein comes from TCRdb applying MiXCR to the 5' RACE reads. The sample holds roughly 20,000 distinct CDR3 sequences; around 8.3% are singletons and the top ten take 5.5% to 7.5%. Whole blood was used without fractionation, so all unsorted peripheral T cells were included. The sequenced sample consisted of blood. These receptors all come from an adult in good health.

This clonotype was recorded many times. The chain is built from TRBV14 and TRBJ2-5; D may correspond to TRBD1 or TRBD2 (5 bases each). V dropped 0 bases and J dropped 5 bases, with 19 bases sitting between them. The CDR3 is made up of 17 amino acids. Germline V CDR1 and CDR2: SGHDN, FVKESK. The CDR3 here is CASSQDLGQGDGETQYF. In nucleotides, the CDR3 is TGTGCCAGCAGCCAAGATCTGGGGCAGGGAGATGGGGAGACCCAGTACTTC. Drawing the rest from reference TRBV14 and TRBJ2-5, the complete variable domain is EAGVTQFPSHSVIEKGQTVTLRCDPISGHDNLYWYRRVMGKEIKFLLHFVKESKQDESGMPNNRFLAERTGGTYSTLKVQPAELEDSGVYFCASSQDLGQGDGETQYFGPGTRLLVL.

This clonotype is medium-sized (0.01 to 0.1%) within its sample. The CDR3, as DNA: TGTGCCAGCAGCTACCGAGGTCGGGGGCAGGGGGCTGAAGCTTTCTTT. Amino acids: CASSYRGRGQGAEAFF. The chain employs TRBV11-2 and TRBJ1-1, with TRBD1 identical over 7 bases. The V segment lost 4 bases and the J segment 6 bases; nucleotides outside the gene matches: 14. Germline V gene sequence: CDR1 SGHAT, CDR2 FQNNGV. CDR3 length: 16 amino acids.

This clonotype occurred many times. The chain is built from TRBV20-1 and TRBJ2-3; 12 bases are a match to TRBD2. The germline V gene has CDR1 DFQATT and CDR2 SNEGSKA (reference sequence). The CDR3 runs to 18 residues. Trimming took 4 bases from V and 0 from J; bases not matched to a gene: 11. CDR3 region: CSAIVASGRAISTDTQYF. In DNA, the CDR3 is TGCAGTGCTATCGTCGCTAGCGGGAGGGCCATCAGCACAGATACGCAGTATTTT.

By share, this clonotype counts as medium-sized (0.01 to 0.1%). The rearrangement uses TRBV7-3 and TRBJ2-6; D unresolved. The V end lost 5 bases, the J end lost 4 bases, and 9 bases lay between the germline ends. Germline V gives CDR1 SGHTA, CDR2 FQGTGA. The length of the CDR3 is 14 residues. The CDR3 DNA reads as TGTGCCAGCAGCCCTCCGGGCGGGGCCAACGTCCTGACTTTC. It encodes CASSPPGGANVLTF.

The sample holds many counts of this clonotype. The chain couples TRBV18 to TRBJ2-7; 13 positions agree with TRBD2. Trimming at V came to 3 bases and at J to 4 bases, leaving 6 bases not matched to a gene. This CDR3 is 16 amino acids long. Germline CDR1 KGHSH, CDR2 LQKENI. The CDR3 spells CASSPGTSGIRYEQYF. The CDR3 nucleotides read TGTGCCAGCTCACCCGGGACTAGCGGGATTCGGTACGAGCAGTACTTC.